In this sample, the clone carrying this TCR beta chain turned up a few times. TCRdb reanalysed the reads using MiXCR and keeps one entry per CDR3 protein. The sample lists fewer than 700,000 distinct CDR3 sequences; 20% to 25% were seen once. Germline V gene data show CDR1 as SQVTM and CDR2 as ANQGSEA. V lost 3 bases and J lost 3, with 9 bases in between. The CDR3 has 12 residues. The sample comes from a study of T cell repertoires in cytomegalovirus infection. Sample: CD8+ T cells from PBMCs. This chain connects TRBV29-1 to TRBJ2-7; D is unclear. The source is a human donor in good health (CMV status not recorded). Some clones in this sample may be carry-over from other donors' samples. This CDR3 is CSVESSNYEQYF. The CDR3 DNA sequence: TGCAGCGTTGAGTCTTCCAACTACGAGCAGTACTTC.